This T cell receptor (beta chain) came from a study of blood T cell repertoires in COVID-19. Authors' analysis steps: Amplification from reference gene primers served as the basis for estimated nucleated cell counts. Measured with immunoSEQ multiplex PCR; TCRdb has only the in-frame clones, and not every one. That table supplies the V and J calls and clone size; D and trimming were determined from the DNA. This table has approximately 220,000 clones, around 86% appearing once. This CDR3 region has 16 residues. Germline V lookup: CDR1 SGDLS, CDR2 YYNGEE. V was clipped by 3 bases and J by 7 bases, with 20 bases between them. Membership in each cohort depended on participant-reported clinical history.

This receptor was obtained from a woman aged 40 to 50 with acute COVID-19. V is TRBV9 and J is TRBJ2-1; maybe TRBD1 (7 bases). Sequencing was carried out using PBMCs or T cells enriched from blood (not recorded which). This chain's CDR3 is CASSGSTGRFVNEQFF. The CDR3 DNA reads as TGTGCCAGCAGCGGCTCGACAGGGAGGTTTGTGAATGAGCAGTTCTTC. The whole variable domain, filled in from reference TRBV9 and TRBJ2-1, reads DSGVTQTPKHLITATGQRVTLRCSPRSGDLSVYWYQQSLDQGLQFLIQYYNGEERAKGNILERFSAQQFPDLHSELNLSSLELGDSALYFCASSGSTGRFVNEQFFGPGTRLTVL.